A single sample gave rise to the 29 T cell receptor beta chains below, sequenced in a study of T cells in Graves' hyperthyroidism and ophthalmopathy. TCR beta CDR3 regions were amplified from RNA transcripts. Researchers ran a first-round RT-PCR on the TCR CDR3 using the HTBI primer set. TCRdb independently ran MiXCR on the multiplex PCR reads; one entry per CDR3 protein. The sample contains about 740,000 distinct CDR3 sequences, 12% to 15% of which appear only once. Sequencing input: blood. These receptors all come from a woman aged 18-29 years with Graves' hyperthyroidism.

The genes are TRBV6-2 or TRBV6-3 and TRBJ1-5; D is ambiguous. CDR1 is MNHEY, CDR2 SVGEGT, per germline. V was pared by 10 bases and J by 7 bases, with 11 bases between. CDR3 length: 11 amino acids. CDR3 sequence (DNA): TGTGCCACCCACGGGGTCCAGCCCCAGCATTTT. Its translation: CATHGVQPQHF.

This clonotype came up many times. CDR3 nucleotides: TGTGCCAGCCACAACCGGGACCCCGCCGACGTCCTGACTTTC. Amino acids: CASHNRDPADVLTF. This rearrangement joins TRBV2 to TRBJ2-6, with D perhaps being TRBD1 or TRBD2 (5 bases each). The germline V and J ends were trimmed by 8 bases and 11 bases, with 19 bases remaining between them. The germline CDR1 and CDR2 sequences are SNHLY and FYNNEI. This CDR3 is built from 14 residues. The full variable domain, with the rest looked up from reference TRBV2 and TRBJ2-6, is EPEVTQTPSHQVTQMGQEVILRCVPISNHLYFYWYRQILGQKVEFLVSFYNNEISEKSEIFDDQFSVERPDGSNFTLKIRSTKLEDSAMYFCASHNRDPADVLTFGAGSRLTVL.

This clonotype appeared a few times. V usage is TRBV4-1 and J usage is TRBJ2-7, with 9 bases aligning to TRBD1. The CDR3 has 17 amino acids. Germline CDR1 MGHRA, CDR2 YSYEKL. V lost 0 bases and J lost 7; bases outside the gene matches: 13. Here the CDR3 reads CASSQEGTGTGRREQYF. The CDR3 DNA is TGCGCCAGCAGCCAAGAAGGTACCGGGACAGGGCGTCGGGAGCAGTACTTC.

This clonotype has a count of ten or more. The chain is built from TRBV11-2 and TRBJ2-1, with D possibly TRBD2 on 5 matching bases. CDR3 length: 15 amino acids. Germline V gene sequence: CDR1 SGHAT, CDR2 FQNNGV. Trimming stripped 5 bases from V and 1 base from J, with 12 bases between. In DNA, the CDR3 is TGTGCCAGCAGCGATCTCCGGGGTTCCTACAATGAGCAGTTCTTC. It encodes CASSDLRGSYNEQFF.

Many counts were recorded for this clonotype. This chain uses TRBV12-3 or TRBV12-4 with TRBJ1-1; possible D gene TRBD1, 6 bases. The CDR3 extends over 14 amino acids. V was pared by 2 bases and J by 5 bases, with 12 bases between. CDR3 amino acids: CASSLSRGLTEAFF. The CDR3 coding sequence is TGTGCCAGCAGTTTATCCCGGGGGCTGACTGAAGCTTTCTTT.

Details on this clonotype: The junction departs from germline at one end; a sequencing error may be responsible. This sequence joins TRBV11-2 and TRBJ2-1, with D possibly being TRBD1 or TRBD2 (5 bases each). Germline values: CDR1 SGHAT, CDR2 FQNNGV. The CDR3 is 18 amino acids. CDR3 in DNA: TGTGCCAGCAGCTTAGGTGGTTTCAGGGACGGGACCTACGATGAGCAGTTCTTC. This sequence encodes CASSLGGFRDGTYDEQFF.

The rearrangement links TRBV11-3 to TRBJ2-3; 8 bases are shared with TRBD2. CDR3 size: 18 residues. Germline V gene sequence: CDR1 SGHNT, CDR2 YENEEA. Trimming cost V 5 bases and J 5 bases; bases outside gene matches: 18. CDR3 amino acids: CASSAGLRTSRQLDTQYF. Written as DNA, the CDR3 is TGTGCCAGCAGCGCCGGGCTCCGGACTAGCCGCCAGCTAGATACGCAGTATTTT. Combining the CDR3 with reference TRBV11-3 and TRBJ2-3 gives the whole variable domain EAGVVQSPRYKIIEKKQPVAFWCNPISGHNTLYWYLQNLGQGPELLIRYENEEAVDDSQLPKDRFSAERLKGVDSTLKIQPAELGDSAVYLCASSAGLRTSRQLDTQYFGPGTRLTVL.

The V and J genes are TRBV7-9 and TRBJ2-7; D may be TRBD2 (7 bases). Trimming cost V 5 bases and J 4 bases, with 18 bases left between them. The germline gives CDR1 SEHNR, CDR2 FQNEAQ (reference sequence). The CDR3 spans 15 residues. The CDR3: CASSPRTGGRYEQYF. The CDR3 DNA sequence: TGTGCCAGCAGCCCAAGGACGGGGGGCAGGTACGAGCAGTACTTC.

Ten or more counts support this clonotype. CDR3 region: CASSHRDGGSNQPQHF. The CDR3 nucleotides read TGTGCCAGCAGTCACAGGGATGGGGGTAGCAATCAGCCCCAGCATTTT. The chain links TRBV6-1 to TRBJ1-5, with D perhaps matching TRBD1 (6 bases). Germline loops: CDR1 MNHNS, CDR2 SASEGT. This CDR3 spans 16 amino acids. Trimming pared 5 bases from V and 0 bases from J, leaving 14 bases between.

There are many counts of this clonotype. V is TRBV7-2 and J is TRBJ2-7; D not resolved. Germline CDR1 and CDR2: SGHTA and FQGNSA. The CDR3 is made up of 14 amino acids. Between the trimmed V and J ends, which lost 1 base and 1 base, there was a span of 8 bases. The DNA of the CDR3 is TGTGCCAGCAGCTTAGTGCGCCGATCCTACGAGCAGTACTTC. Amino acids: CASSLVRRSYEQYF.

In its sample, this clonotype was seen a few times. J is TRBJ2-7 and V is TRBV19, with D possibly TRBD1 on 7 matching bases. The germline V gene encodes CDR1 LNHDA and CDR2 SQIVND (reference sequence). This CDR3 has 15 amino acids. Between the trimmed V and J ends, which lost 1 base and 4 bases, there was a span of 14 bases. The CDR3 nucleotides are TGTGCCAGTAGTATAGGGGCGGCGGGACAGTACGAGCAGTACTTC. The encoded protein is CASSIGAAGQYEQYF.

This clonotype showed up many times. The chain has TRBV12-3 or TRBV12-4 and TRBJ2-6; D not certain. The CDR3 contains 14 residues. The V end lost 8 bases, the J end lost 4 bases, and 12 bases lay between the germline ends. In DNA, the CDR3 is TGTGCCAGCTCAGGCACCGGGGGGGCCAACGTCCTGACTTTC. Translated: CASSGTGGANVLTF.

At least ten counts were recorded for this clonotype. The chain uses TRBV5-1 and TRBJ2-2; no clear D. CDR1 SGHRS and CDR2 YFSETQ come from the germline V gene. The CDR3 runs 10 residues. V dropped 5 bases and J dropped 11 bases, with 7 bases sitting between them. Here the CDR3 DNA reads TGCGCCAGCAGGGGTGGCGAGCTGTTTTTT. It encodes CASRGGELFF.

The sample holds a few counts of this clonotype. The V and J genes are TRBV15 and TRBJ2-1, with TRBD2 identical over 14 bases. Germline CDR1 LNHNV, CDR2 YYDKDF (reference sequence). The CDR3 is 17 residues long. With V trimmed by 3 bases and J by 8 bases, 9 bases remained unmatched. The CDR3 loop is CATSRDTGTSGSDEQFF. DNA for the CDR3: TGTGCCACCAGCAGGGATACCGGGACTAGCGGGAGTGATGAGCAGTTCTTC.

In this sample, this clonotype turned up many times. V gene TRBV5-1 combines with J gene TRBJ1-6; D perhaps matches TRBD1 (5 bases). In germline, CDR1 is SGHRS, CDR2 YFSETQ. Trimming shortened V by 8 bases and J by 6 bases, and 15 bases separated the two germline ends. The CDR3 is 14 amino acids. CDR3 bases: TGCGCCAGTGGACCGGGACGGAGTAATTCACCCCTCCACTTT. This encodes CASGPGRSNSPLHF.

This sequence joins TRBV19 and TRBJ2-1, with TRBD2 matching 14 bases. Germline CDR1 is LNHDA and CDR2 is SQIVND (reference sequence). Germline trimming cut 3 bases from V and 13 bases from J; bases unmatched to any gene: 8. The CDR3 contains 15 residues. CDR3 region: CASSIMGLAGVLQFF. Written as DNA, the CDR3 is TGTGCCAGTAGTATTATGGGACTAGCGGGAGTTTTACAGTTCTTC.

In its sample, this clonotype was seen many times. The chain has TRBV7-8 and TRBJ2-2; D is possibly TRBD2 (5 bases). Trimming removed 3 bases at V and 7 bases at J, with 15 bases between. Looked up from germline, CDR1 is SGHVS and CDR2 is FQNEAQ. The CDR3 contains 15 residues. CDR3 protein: CASSFGAERFGELFF. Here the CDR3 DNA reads TGTGCCAGCAGCTTCGGAGCGGAGCGGTTCGGGGAGCTGTTTTTT.

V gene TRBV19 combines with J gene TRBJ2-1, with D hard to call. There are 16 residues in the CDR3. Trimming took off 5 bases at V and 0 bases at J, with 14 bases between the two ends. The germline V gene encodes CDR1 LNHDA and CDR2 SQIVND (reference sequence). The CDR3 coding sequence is TGTGCCAGTAGTTCCAATCCAGCGACCTCCTACAATGAGCAGTTCTTC. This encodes CASSSNPATSYNEQFF.

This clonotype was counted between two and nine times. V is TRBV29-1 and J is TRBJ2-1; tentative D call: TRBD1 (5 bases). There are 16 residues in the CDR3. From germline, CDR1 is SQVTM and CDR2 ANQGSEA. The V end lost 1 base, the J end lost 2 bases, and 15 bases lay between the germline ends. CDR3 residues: CSVEGTSRAPYNEQFF. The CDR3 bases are TGCAGCGTTGAAGGGACGAGCAGGGCCCCCTACAATGAGCAGTTCTTC.

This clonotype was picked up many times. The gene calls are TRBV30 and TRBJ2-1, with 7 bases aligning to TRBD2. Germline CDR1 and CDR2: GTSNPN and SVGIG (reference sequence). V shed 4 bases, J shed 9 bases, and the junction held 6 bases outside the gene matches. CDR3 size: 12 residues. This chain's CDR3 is CAWNLGEGEQFF. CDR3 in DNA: TGTGCCTGGAATCTAGGGGAGGGTGAGCAGTTCTTC.

CDR3 nucleotide sequence: TGTGCCAGCAGCCGGACCAATAATTCACCCCTCCACTTT. As protein: CASSRTNNSPLHF. The gene calls are TRBV5-4 and TRBJ1-6; no definite D call. Germline values: CDR1 SGHNT, CDR2 YYREEE (reference sequence). The V end lost 4 bases, the J end lost 5 bases, and 7 bases lay between the germline ends. The CDR3 length is 13 residues.

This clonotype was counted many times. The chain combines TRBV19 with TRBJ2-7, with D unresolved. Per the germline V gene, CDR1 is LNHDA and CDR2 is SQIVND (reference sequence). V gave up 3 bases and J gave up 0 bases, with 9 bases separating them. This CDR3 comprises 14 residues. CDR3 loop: CASSIGSPSYEQYF. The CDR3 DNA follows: TGTGCCAGTAGTATCGGCAGCCCCTCCTACGAGCAGTACTTC.

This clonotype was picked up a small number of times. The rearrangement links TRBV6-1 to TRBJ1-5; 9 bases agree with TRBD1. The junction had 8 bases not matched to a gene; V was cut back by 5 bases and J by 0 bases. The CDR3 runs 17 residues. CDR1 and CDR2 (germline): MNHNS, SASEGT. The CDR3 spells CASSRIGTGTSNQPQHF. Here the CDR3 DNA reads TGTGCCAGCAGTCGTATAGGGACAGGGACTAGCAATCAGCCCCAGCATTTT.

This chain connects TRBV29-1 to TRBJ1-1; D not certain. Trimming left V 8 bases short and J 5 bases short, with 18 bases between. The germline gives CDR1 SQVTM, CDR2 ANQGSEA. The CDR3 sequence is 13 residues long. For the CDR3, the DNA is TGCAGCCCCCTGGCTATTAGGAGGACTGAAGCTTTCTTT. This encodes CSPLAIRRTEAFF.

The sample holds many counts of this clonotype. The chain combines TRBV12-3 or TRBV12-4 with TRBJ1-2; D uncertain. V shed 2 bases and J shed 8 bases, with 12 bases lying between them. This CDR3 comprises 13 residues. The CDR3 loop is CASSLPLQAGYTF. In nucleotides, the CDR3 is TGTGCCAGCAGTTTACCGCTTCAGGCCGGCTACACCTTC.

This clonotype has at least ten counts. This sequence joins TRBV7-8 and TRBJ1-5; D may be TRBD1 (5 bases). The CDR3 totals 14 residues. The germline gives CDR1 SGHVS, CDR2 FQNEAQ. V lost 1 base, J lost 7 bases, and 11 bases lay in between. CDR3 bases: TGTGCCAGCAGCTTAGACCGGGGGTTCCAGCCCCAGCATTTT. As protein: CASSLDRGFQPQHF.

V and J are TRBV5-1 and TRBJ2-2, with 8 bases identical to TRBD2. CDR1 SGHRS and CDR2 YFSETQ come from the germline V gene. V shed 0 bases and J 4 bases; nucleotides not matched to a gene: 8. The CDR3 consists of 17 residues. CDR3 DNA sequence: TGCGCCAGCAGCTTGGTCAGTAGCGGGAAAGGCACCGGGGAGCTGTTTTTT. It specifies CASSLVSSGKGTGELFF.

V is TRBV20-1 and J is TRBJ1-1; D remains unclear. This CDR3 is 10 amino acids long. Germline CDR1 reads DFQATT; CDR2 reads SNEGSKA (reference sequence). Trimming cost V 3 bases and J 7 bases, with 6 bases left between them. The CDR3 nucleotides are TGCAGTGCTAGTCTAGGTGAAGCTTTCTTT. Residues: CSASLGEAFF.

The CDR3 is CASSFRDKSYEQYF. In nucleotides, the CDR3 is TGTGCCAGCAGCTTCCGGGACAAATCCTACGAGCAGTACTTC. The rearrangement joins TRBV5-4 to TRBJ2-7; D might be TRBD1 (6 bases). Germline assignment: CDR1 SGHNT and CDR2 YYREEE (reference sequence). CDR3 length equals 14 residues. The V gene lost 2 bases and the J gene lost 1 base, with 10 bases spanning the gap.